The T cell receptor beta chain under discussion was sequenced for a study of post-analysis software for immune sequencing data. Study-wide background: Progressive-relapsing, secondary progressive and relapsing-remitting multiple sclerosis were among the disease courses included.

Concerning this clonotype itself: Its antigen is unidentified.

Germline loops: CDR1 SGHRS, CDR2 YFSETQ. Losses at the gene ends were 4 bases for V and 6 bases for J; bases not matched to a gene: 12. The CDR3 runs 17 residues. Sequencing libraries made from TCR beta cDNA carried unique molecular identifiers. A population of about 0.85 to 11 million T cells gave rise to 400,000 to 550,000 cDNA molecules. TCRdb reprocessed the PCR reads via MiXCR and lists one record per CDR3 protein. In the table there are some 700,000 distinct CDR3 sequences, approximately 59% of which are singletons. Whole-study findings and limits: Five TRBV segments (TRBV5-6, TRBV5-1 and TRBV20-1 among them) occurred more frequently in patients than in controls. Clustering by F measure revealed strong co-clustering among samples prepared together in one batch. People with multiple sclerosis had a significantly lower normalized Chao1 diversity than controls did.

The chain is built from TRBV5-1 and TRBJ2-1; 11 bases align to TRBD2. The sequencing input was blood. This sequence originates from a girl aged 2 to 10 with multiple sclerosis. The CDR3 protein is CASSPGLAAPQGNEQFF. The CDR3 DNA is TGCGCCAGCAGCCCGGGACTAGCGGCCCCACAAGGCAATGAGCAGTTCTTC.